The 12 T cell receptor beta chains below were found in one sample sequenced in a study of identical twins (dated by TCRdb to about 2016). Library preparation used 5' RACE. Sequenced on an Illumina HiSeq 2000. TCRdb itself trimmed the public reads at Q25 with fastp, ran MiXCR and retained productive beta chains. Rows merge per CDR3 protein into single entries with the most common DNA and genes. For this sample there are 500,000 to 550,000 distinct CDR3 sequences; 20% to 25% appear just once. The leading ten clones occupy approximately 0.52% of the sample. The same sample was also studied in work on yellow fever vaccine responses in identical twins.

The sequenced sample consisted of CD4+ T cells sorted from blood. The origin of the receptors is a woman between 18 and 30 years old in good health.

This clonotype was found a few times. The CDR3 is CASSFLQDPYEQYV. The CDR3 nucleotides read TGTGCCAGCAGTTTCCTGCAGGACCCCTACGAGCAGTACGTC. V and J are TRBV28 and TRBJ2-7; D is ambiguous. The V and J ends lost 3 bases and 2 bases respectively, with 11 bases between them. Germline CDR1 reads MDHEN; CDR2 reads SYDVKM. The CDR3 spans 14 residues.

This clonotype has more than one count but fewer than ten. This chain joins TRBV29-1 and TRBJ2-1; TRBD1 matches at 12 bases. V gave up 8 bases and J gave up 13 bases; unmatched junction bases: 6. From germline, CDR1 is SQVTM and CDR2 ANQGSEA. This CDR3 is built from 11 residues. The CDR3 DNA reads TGCAGCTGCTGGGACAGGGGGCTTCAGTTCTTC. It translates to CSCWDRGLQFF.

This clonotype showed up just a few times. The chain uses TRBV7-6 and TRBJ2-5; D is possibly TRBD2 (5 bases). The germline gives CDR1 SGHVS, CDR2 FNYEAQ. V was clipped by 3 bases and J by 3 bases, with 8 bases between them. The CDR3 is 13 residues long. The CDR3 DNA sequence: TGTGCCAGCAGCTTGAGGGTCGAAGAGACCCAGTACTTC. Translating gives CASSLRVEETQYF.

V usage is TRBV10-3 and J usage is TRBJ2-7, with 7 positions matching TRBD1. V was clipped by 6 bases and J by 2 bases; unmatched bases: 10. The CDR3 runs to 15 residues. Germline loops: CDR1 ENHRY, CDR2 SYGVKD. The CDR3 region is CAIRNSGGDTYEQYF. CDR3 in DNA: TGTGCCATCAGGAACTCAGGGGGTGATACCTACGAGCAGTACTTC.

The CDR3 spells CASSYGLAGGQGTQYF. CDR3 bases: TGTGCCAGCAGTTACGGGCTAGCGGGGGGCCAAGGTACGCAGTATTTT. The chain couples TRBV6-5 to TRBJ2-3, with TRBD2 matching over 11 bases. Trimming at V came to 2 bases and at J to 8 bases, leaving 9 bases not matched to a gene. Looked up from germline, CDR1 is MNHEY and CDR2 is SVGAGI. This CDR3 is 16 amino acids long.

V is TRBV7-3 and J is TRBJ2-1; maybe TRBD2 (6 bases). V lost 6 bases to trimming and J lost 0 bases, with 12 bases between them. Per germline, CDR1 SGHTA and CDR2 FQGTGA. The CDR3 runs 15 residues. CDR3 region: CASSRGASSYNEQFF. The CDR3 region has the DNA TGTGCCAGCAGTCGCGGGGCCTCCTCCTACAATGAGCAGTTCTTC. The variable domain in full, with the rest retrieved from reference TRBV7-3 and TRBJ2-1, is GAGVSQTPSNKVTEKGKYVELRCDPISGHTALYWYRQSLGQGPEFLIYFQGTGAADDSGLPNDRFFAVRPEGSVSTLKIQRTERGDSAVYLCASSRGASSYNEQFFGPGTRLTVL.

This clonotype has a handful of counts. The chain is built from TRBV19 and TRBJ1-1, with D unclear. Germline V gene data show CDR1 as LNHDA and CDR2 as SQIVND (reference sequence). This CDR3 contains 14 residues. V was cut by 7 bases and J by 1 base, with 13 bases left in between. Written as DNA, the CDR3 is TGTGCCAGTAAGACGGGCCCCCCGAACACTGAAGCTTTCTTT. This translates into CASKTGPPNTEAFF.

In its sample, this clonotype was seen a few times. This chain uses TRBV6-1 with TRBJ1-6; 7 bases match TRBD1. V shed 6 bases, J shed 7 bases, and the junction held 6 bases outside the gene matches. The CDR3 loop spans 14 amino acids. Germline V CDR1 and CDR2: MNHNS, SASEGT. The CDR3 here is CASSLGTANSPLHF. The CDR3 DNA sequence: TGTGCCAGCAGCCTAGGGACAGCGAATTCACCCCTCCACTTT.

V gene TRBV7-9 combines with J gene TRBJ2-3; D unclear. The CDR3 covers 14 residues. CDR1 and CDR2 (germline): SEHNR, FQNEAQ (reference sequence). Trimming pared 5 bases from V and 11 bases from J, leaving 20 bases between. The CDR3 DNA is TGTGCCAGCAGCCTAAACCCCTTCACGAGTGGGCAGTATTTT. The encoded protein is CASSLNPFTSGQYF.

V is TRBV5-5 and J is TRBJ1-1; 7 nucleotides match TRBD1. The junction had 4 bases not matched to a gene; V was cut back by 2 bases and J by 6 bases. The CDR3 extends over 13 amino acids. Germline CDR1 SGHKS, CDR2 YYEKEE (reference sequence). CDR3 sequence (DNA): TGTGCCAGCAGCTTACAGGGGAATCCTGAAGCTTTCTTT. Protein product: CASSLQGNPEAFF.

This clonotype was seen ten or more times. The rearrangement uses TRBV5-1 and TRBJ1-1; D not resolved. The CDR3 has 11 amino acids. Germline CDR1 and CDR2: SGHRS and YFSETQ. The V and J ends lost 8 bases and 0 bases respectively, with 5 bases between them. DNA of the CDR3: TGCGCCAGTACTCTGAACACTGAAGCTTTCTTT. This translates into CASTLNTEAFF. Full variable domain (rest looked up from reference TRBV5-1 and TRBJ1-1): KAGVTQTPRYLIKTRGQQVTLSCSPISGHRSVSWYQQTPGQGLQFLFEYFSETQRNKGNFPGRFSGRQFSNSRSEMNVSTLELGDSALYLCASTLNTEAFFGQGTRLTVV.

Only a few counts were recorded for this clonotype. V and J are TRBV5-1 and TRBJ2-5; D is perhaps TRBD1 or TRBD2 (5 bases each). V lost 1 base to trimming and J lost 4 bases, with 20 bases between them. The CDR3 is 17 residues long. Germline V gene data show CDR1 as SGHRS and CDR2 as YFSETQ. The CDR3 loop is CASSLWLGTAEGETQYF. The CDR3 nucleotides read TGCGCCAGCAGCTTGTGGCTGGGGACGGCCGAAGGAGAGACCCAGTACTTC.